These 6 T cell receptor beta chains originate from one sample sequenced in a study of blood T cells in healthy people across ages. Through a sample-barcoded 5' primer and a J-beta primer mix, a second PCR was run for roughly 7 to 12 cycles. TCRdb used MiXCR to reprocess the 5' RACE reads, holding one entry per CDR3 protein. The sample carries 850,000 or so distinct CDR3 sequences, around 28% recorded once. Material: blood. The receptors stem from an elderly woman in good health.

This clonotype has only a few counts. V is TRBV6-5 and J is TRBJ2-1; the match to TRBD1 covers 7 bases. Germline lookup yields CDR1 MNHEY and CDR2 SVGAGI. The CDR3 covers 16 residues. Germline trimming cut 5 bases from V and 15 bases from J; bases unmatched to any gene: 22. CDR3 residues: CASSRFTRLDREGPFF. CDR3 sequence (DNA): TGTGCCAGCAGTCGATTCACCCGGCTCGACAGGGAAGGTCCGTTCTTC.

This clonotype was counted between two and nine times. The chain carries TRBV12-3 or TRBV12-4 and TRBJ2-5, with 7 bases lining up with TRBD1. This CDR3 spans 14 amino acids. V dropped 5 bases and J dropped 11; count of bases not matched to a gene: 14. CDR3 nucleotide sequence: TGTGCCAGCAGTCCCAGGGACAGATTGTACGTGCAGTACTTC. Protein: CASSPRDRLYVQYF.

In its sample, this clonotype was seen many times. The rearrangement links TRBV12-3 or TRBV12-4 to TRBJ2-6; D gene uncertain. Trimming shortened V by 8 bases and J by 2 bases, and 10 bases separated the two germline ends. The CDR3 contains 14 residues. The CDR3 bases are TGTGCCAGCCGCGGTAATGCTGGGGCCAACGTCCTGACTTTC. It yields the protein CASRGNAGANVLTF.

This clonotype was picked up many times. The rearrangement uses TRBV27 and TRBJ2-3, with 7 nucleotides matching TRBD2. Germline V CDR1 and CDR2: MNHEY, SMNVEV (reference sequence). This CDR3 has 13 amino acids. V gave up 8 bases and J gave up 3 bases; unmatched junction bases: 5. The CDR3 here is CASRLAVTDTQYF. CDR3 coding DNA: TGTGCCAGCCGGCTAGCGGTAACAGATACGCAGTATTTT.

J is TRBJ2-1 and V is TRBV7-2, with 8 bases that match TRBD1. V shed 3 bases and J 4 bases; nucleotides not matched to a gene: 5. The CDR3 totals 15 residues. Looked up from germline, CDR1 is SGHTA and CDR2 is FQGNSA. The CDR3 spells CASSLGQALYNEQFF. CDR3 sequence (DNA): TGTGCCAGCAGCTTGGGACAGGCCCTATACAATGAGCAGTTCTTC.

There are many counts of this clonotype. This CDR3 is CASLTGSTGANVLTF. The CDR3 nucleotides are TGTGCCAGCCTTACAGGGTCTACTGGGGCCAACGTCCTGACTTTC. The chain has TRBV6-2 or TRBV6-3 and TRBJ2-6, with D maybe TRBD1 (6 bases). V shed 8 bases and J shed 2 bases, with 13 bases lying between them. The CDR3 runs to 15 residues. Per germline, CDR1 MNHEY and CDR2 SVGEGT.